These 24 T cell receptor beta chains came from one sample sequenced in a study of T cell responses to AZD1222 COVID-19 vaccine. Here immunoSEQ multiplex PCR was the method, and the copy in TCRdb shows in-frame clones only, minus some. The data show over 100,000 clones, with roughly 80% seen just once and about 9.7% held by the top ten. Specimen: peripheral blood, collected on day 0 of AZD1222 vaccination. The origin of the receptors is an adult in good health.

The rearrangement joins TRBV28 to TRBJ1-6, with TRBD1 as a possible D gene (6 bases). This CDR3 is built from 14 residues. Germline CDR1 MDHEN, CDR2 SYDVKM. V lost 6 bases and J lost 4, with 10 bases in between. This CDR3 reads CASRIGQYNSPLHF. In nucleotides, the CDR3 is TGTGCCAGCAGAATAGGACAGTATAATTCACCCCTCCACTTT.

CDR3 nucleotides: TGTGCCAGTAGTACCGAGGGAGCGCTGGGGTCACCCCTCCACTTT. As protein: CASSTEGALGSPLHF. The chain uses TRBV19 and TRBJ1-6; D is uncertain. CDR1 and CDR2 from the germline V gene are LNHDA and SQIVND (reference sequence). The CDR3 extends over 15 amino acids. Trimming removed 4 bases from V and 10 bases from J, with 17 bases in between.

The J gene is TRBJ1-2, the V gene TRBV6-2 or TRBV6-3, with D perhaps matching TRBD1 (5 bases). In germline, CDR1 is MNHEY, CDR2 SVGEGT. This CDR3 contains 15 residues. With 0 bases removed from V and 5 bases from J, the gap between germline ends came to 13 bases. This CDR3 reads CASSYSVSGGYGYTF. The CDR3 nucleotides read TGTGCCAGCAGTTACTCAGTGTCCGGGGGGTATGGCTACACCTTC.

This chain connects TRBV11-1 to TRBJ2-7, with 8 bases lining up with TRBD1. The CDR3 is made up of 14 amino acids. Looked up from germline, CDR1 is SGHAT and CDR2 is FQDESV (reference sequence). Trimming removed 1 base from V and 6 bases from J; junction bases left unmatched: 5. The CDR3 loop is CASSLGTGSGEQYF. In DNA form, the CDR3 reads TGTGCCAGCAGCTTAGGGACAGGGAGCGGCGAGCAGTACTTC.

The V gene is TRBV28, the J gene TRBJ2-1; tentative D call: TRBD1 (6 bases). CDR1 and CDR2 from the germline V gene are MDHEN and SYDVKM. The V end lost 7 bases, the J end lost 0 bases, and 10 bases lay between the germline ends. This CDR3 contains 14 residues. CDR3 sequence reads: CASIRDTSYNEQFF. In nucleotides, the CDR3 is TGTGCCAGCATAAGGGACACCTCCTACAATGAGCAGTTCTTC.

This chain links TRBV5-4 with TRBJ2-7; 9 bases align to TRBD1. Unmatched junction bases numbered 4, after V lost 0 bases and J lost 3 bases. The V gene's germline CDR1 is SGHNT and CDR2 YYREEE (reference sequence). CDR3 length equals 15 residues. The CDR3 sequence: CASSLGDRARYEQYF. In DNA form, the CDR3 reads TGTGCCAGCAGCTTGGGGGACAGGGCCCGCTACGAGCAGTACTTC.

This clone was seen once. J is TRBJ2-5 and V is TRBV7-9; D call uncertain. V lost 3 bases to trimming and J lost 5 bases, with 4 bases between them. The CDR3 extends over 11 amino acids. Germline-derived CDR1 and CDR2 are SEHNR and FQNEAQ (reference sequence). In DNA, the CDR3 is TGTGCCAGCAGCTTTGTGGAGACCCAGTACTTC. Translation: CASSFVETQYF.

The genes are TRBV14 and TRBJ1-3; D gene unclear. Germline V CDR1 and CDR2: SGHDN, FVKESK. The CDR3 is made up of 13 amino acids. The ends were cut back, 0 bases at V and 8 bases at J, with 8 bases in the middle. CDR3: CASSQDRRDTIYF. CDR3 in DNA: TGTGCCAGCAGCCAAGATCGAAGGGACACCATATATTTT.

This clone showed up just once. This chain uses TRBV6-1 with TRBJ1-2; D gene uncertain. V dropped 1 base and J dropped 12 bases, with 12 bases sitting between them. CDR3 length: 12 amino acids. From germline, CDR1 is MNHNS and CDR2 SASEGT. Here the CDR3 reads CASSEVGTANTF. CDR3 bases: TGTGCCAGCAGTGAAGTCGGCACGGCAAACACCTTC.

The chain carries TRBV7-3 and TRBJ2-7, with 9 positions matching TRBD1. Germline trimming cut 5 bases from V and 6 bases from J; bases unmatched to any gene: 5. CDR3 length: 13 amino acids. In germline, CDR1 is SGHTA, CDR2 FQGTGA. The CDR3 DNA sequence: TGTGCCAGCAGCGAACAGGGGGCGTCCGAGCAGTACTTC. Translating gives CASSEQGASEQYF. Complete variable domain (other parts from reference TRBV7-3 and TRBJ2-7): GAGVSQTPSNKVTEKGKYVELRCDPISGHTALYWYRQSLGQGPEFLIYFQGTGAADDSGLPNDRFFAVRPEGSVSTLKIQRTERGDSAVYLCASSEQGASEQYFGPGTRLTVT.

In this sample, this clone turned up once. The V call is TRBV9, the J call TRBJ2-3; D possibly matches TRBD1 or TRBD2 (5 bases each). The V end was cut by 3 bases, the J end by 1 base, with 12 bases between. CDR3 size: 15 residues. Per the germline V gene, CDR1 is SGDLS and CDR2 is YYNGEE. The CDR3 nucleotides read TGTGCCAGCAGCGCTAGGGACGGGCGCACAGATACGCAGTATTTT. Protein product: CASSARDGRTDTQYF.

The chain couples TRBV6-5 to TRBJ1-5; no definite D call. This CDR3 has 15 residues. The V gene lost 2 bases and the J gene lost 7 bases, with 15 bases spanning the gap. CDR1 and CDR2 (germline): MNHEY, SVGAGI. The CDR3 region has the DNA TGTGCCAGCAGTTACGCCGCGACGGGGTCCCAGCCCCAGCATTTT. It yields the protein CASSYAATGSQPQHF.

This clone was detected only once. The rearrangement joins TRBV15 to TRBJ2-6; TRBD2 is a possible D gene (5 bases). Germline values: CDR1 LNHNV, CDR2 YYDKDF (reference sequence). CDR3 length equals 20 residues. V was shortened by 0 bases and J by 0 bases, with 18 bases between the two germline ends. The CDR3 region has the DNA TGTGCCACCAGCAGAGAATCAGGTTGGCAGGACTCCTCTGGGGCCAACGTCCTGACTTTC. This sequence encodes CATSRESGWQDSSGANVLTF.

This clone occurred once. V usage is TRBV9 and J usage is TRBJ1-6; TRBD1 might be the D (5 bases). The V gene lost 4 bases and the J gene lost 8 bases, with 19 bases spanning the gap. The germline CDR1 and CDR2 sequences are SGDLS and YYNGEE. The CDR3 is 16 amino acids. The CDR3 loop reads CASSTRPGPGDSPLHF. CDR3 nucleotide sequence: TGTGCCAGCAGCACTCGACCGGGGCCTGGGGATTCACCCCTCCACTTT.

The rearrangement joins TRBV10-2 to TRBJ1-5, with 8 bases aligning to TRBD1. V shed 0 bases and J 6 bases; nucleotides not matched to a gene: 7. The CDR3 has 16 amino acids. Germline V CDR1 and CDR2: WSHSY, SAAADI. The CDR3 is CASSESAGGLGQPQHF. In nucleotides, the CDR3 is TGCGCCAGCAGTGAGTCTGCAGGGGGCTTGGGTCAGCCCCAGCATTTT.

Here the CDR3 reads CASRESGGQDYNEQFF. The DNA of the CDR3 is TGTGCCAGCAGGGAATCCGGGGGACAAGACTACAATGAGCAGTTCTTC. The chain combines TRBV28 with TRBJ2-1, with D possibly called TRBD1 or TRBD2 (6 bases each). The germline V and J ends were trimmed by 6 bases and 3 bases, with 18 bases remaining between them. The germline V gene encodes CDR1 MDHEN and CDR2 SYDVKM. This CDR3 region has 16 residues.

The chain recombines TRBV27 with TRBJ2-3; D is unresolved. The V gene lost 6 bases and the J gene lost 2 bases, with 15 bases spanning the gap. This CDR3 region has 15 residues. Germline V gene lookup returns CDR1 MNHEY and CDR2 SMNVEV (reference sequence). In DNA, the CDR3 is TGTGCCAGCAGGGTGCTCGGTTGGGTCACAGATACGCAGTATTTT. Protein product: CASRVLGWVTDTQYF.

This clone was detected once. The J gene is TRBJ2-7, the V gene TRBV7-9; the match to TRBD2 covers 9 bases. The CDR3 consists of 14 residues. V shed 5 bases and J 4 bases; nucleotides not matched to a gene: 6. Germline lookup yields CDR1 SEHNR and CDR2 FQNEAQ (reference sequence). The DNA for the CDR3 is TGTGCCAGCAGCGACCCGGGACTAGCTTACGAGCAGTACTTC. Translated: CASSDPGLAYEQYF.

The chain employs TRBV27 and TRBJ2-7; 9 nucleotides align to TRBD2. CDR3 length: 13 residues. CDR1 and CDR2 (germline): MNHEY, SMNVEV (reference sequence). The V and J ends lost 7 bases and 5 bases, in that order; junction bases with no gene match: 6. This CDR3 is CASTELAGNEQYF. In nucleotides, the CDR3 is TGTGCCAGCACGGAGCTAGCGGGAAACGAGCAGTACTTC.

This clone has just one count. This chain uses TRBV4-3 with TRBJ2-7, with D possibly TRBD2 on 5 matching bases. From germline, CDR1 is LGHNA and CDR2 YSLEER. The CDR3 covers 15 residues. Trimming stripped 0 bases from V and 3 bases from J, with 12 bases between. The CDR3 region is CASSQDASYGYEQYF. DNA for the CDR3: TGCGCCAGCAGCCAAGATGCTAGCTATGGCTACGAGCAGTACTTC.

The chain uses TRBV7-2 and TRBJ2-5; D possibly corresponds to TRBD2 (8 bases). Trimming took 6 bases from V and 5 from J, leaving 16 bases between them. This CDR3 comprises 14 residues. In germline, CDR1 is SGHTA, CDR2 FQGNSA. This CDR3 reads CASSKTGTRETQYF. The CDR3, as DNA: TGTGCCAGCAGTAAGACAGGGACTAGGGAGACCCAGTACTTC.

This chain uses TRBV7-2 with TRBJ1-4, with unresolved D. The germline V gene encodes CDR1 SGHTA and CDR2 FQGNSA. V was pared by 2 bases and J by 5 bases, with 9 bases between. The CDR3 spans 14 residues. CDR3 in DNA: TGTGCCAGCAGCTTAAAAGGACGGAATGAAAAACTGTTTTTT. Residues: CASSLKGRNEKLFF. Using reference TRBV7-2 and TRBJ1-4 for the parts outside the CDR3, the full variable domain is GAGVSQSPSNKVTEKGKDVELRCDPISGHTALYWYRQSLGQGLEFLIYFQGNSAPDKSGLPSDRFSAERTGGSVSTLTIQRTQQEDSAVYLCASSLKGRNEKLFFGSGTQLSVL.

J is TRBJ2-3 and V is TRBV19; TRBD2 aligns across 7 bases. V shed 6 bases and J 3 bases; nucleotides not matched to a gene: 21. The CDR3 is 19 residues long. Germline CDR1 and CDR2: LNHDA and SQIVND (reference sequence). The DNA of the CDR3 is TGTGCCAGTAGCCCTAACCGGGACTACAAAGCCGGTAGGACAGATACGCAGTATTTT. This codes for CASSPNRDYKAGRTDTQYF.

Only one count was recorded for this clone. The V gene is TRBV2, the J gene TRBJ2-7, with D perhaps matching TRBD1 (6 bases). Trimming took 2 bases from V and 4 from J, leaving 15 bases between them. Germline CDR1 SNHLY, CDR2 FYNNEI. The CDR3 consists of 15 residues. The CDR3 nucleotides are TGTGCCAGCAGTGAAATAGGGGGAATAATTTACGAGCAGTACTTC. Its protein product is CASSEIGGIIYEQYF.